This TCR beta chain was identified in a study of glioma-infiltrating T cells after dendritic cell vaccination. Study-wide context: The vaccine used monocyte-derived dendritic cells pulsed overnight with autologous tumor lysate. Patients received three intradermal dendritic cell vaccine injections at biweekly intervals.

Only in-frame clones appear in the TCRdb table, and some are missing; sequencing was by immunoSEQ multiplex PCR. The table shows over 55,000 clones, with 81% occurring only once. As concerns this clone: Its antigen is not identified.

V shed 3 bases and J shed 9 bases, with 23 bases lying between them. Germline CDR1 KGHSH, CDR2 LQKENI. The CDR3 has 16 amino acids. The study's findings and limits: Patients with more pretreatment TILs had longer time to progression and survival.

The chain combines TRBV18 with TRBJ1-1, with D perhaps TRBD1 (5 bases). The source was blood, collected before dendritic cell vaccination. The TCR was taken from a human donor with glioblastoma. This CDR3 reads CASSPLGSQGTAQAFF. The CDR3 region has the DNA TGTGCCAGCTCACCTTTGGGCTCCCAGGGCACCGCGCAAGCTTTCTTT.